This T cell receptor (beta chain) was sequenced in a study of cytomegalovirus exposure and HLA in healthy donors. Trimming removed 0 bases from V and 10 bases from J, with 13 bases in between. The CDR3 spans 15 residues. Germline values: CDR1 LGHNA, CDR2 YSLEER. Findings and limits, study-wide: Earlier analysis looked at TCR beta V segments, and most were productive about 90% or about 30% of the time.

Points on this clone: Its antigen remains unidentified.

With 60 Vbeta and 13 Jbeta primers, the PCR was carried out. The assay was immunoSEQ multiplex PCR, and TCRdb's table has in-frame clones only and misses some. The data hold about 130,000 clones, with roughly 84% observed a single time. Sequencing input: PBMCs. The sequence derives from a man between 45 and 60 years old in good health and CMV-seronegative. The chain employs TRBV4-3 and TRBJ1-6; D unclear. CDR3: CASSQESAANSPLHF. In DNA, the CDR3 is TGCGCCAGCAGCCAAGAAAGTGCGGCGAACTCACCCCTCCACTTT.